The clone carrying this TCR beta chain was seen repeatedly, ten times or more. Its antigen is still unknown. Unique molecular identifiers, one per molecule, were present on every TCR cDNA molecule. TCRdb recomputed calls from the 5' RACE reads with MiXCR, one row per CDR3 protein. The sample records tens of thousands of distinct CDR3 sequences, under 8.5% being singletons. This record comes from a study of spatial heterogeneity in lung cancer. Study conclusions and caveats: Blood showed ubiquitous tumor TCRs more often at resection than at routine follow-up.

Time point here: sample taken at primary tumor resection. Researchers sequenced whole RNA taken from tumor, nontumor lung or frozen PBMC without sorting. CDR3 length: 15 residues. The V gene's germline CDR1 is DFQATT and CDR2 SNEGSKA (reference sequence). J was trimmed by 2 bases and V by 3 bases; bases with no gene match: 6. V and J are TRBV20-1 and TRBJ1-4, with 7 bases identical to TRBD1. Sample: PBMCs, taken at surgery. The receptor's source is a female donor with early-stage non-small cell lung cancer. This CDR3 is CSASEGARTNEKLFF. CDR3 DNA: TGCAGTGCTAGCGAGGGGGCGCGGACTAATGAAAAACTGTTTTTT.